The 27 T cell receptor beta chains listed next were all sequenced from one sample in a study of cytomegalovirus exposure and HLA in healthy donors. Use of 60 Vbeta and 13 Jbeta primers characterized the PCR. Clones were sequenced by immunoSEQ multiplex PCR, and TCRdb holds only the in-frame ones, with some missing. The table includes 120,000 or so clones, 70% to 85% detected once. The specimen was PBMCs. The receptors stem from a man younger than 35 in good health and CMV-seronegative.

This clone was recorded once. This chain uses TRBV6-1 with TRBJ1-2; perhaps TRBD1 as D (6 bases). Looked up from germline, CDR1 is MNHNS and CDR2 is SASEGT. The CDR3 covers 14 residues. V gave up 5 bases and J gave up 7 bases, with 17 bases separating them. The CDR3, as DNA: TGTGCCAGCAGTCCACTCTTAGCGGGGGCTGGCTACACCTTC. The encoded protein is CASSPLLAGAGYTF.

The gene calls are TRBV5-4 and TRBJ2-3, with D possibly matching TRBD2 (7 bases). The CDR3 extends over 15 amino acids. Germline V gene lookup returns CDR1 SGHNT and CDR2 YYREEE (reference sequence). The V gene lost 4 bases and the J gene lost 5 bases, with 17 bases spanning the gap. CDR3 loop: CASSPRRGPGDTQYF. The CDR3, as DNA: TGTGCCAGCAGCCCCCGGCGGGGGCCGGGAGATACGCAGTATTTT.

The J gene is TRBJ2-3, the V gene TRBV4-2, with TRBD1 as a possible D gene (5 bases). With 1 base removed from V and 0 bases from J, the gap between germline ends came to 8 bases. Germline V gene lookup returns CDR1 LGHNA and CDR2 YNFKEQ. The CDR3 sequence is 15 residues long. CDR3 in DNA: TGTGCCAGCAGCCAAGGGTCAGGGAGCACAGATACGCAGTATTTT. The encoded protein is CASSQGSGSTDTQYF.

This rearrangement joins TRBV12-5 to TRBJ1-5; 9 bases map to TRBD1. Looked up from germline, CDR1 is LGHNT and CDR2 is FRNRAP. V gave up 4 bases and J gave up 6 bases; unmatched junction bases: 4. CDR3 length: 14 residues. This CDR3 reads CASGWDRVTQPQHF. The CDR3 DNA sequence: TGTGCTAGTGGTTGGGACAGGGTTACTCAGCCCCAGCATTTT.

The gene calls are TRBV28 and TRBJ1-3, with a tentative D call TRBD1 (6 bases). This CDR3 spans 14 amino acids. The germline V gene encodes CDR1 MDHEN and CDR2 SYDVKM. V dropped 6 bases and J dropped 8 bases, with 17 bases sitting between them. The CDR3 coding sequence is TGTGCCAGCAGGTCCGGGACAATCTTTGACACCATATATTTT. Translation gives CASRSGTIFDTIYF.

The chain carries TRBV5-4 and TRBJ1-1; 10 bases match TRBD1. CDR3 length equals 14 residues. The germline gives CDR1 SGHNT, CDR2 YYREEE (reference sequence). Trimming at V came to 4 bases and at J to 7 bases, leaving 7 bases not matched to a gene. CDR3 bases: TGTGCCAGCAGCAGGGGACAGGGGAGGAATGAAGCTTTCTTT. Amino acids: CASSRGQGRNEAFF. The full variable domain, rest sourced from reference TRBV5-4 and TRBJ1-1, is ETGVTQSPTHLIKTRGQQVTLRCSSQSGHNTVSWYQQALGQGPQFIFQYYREEENGRGNFPPRFSGLQFPNYSSELNVNALELDDSALYLCASSRGQGRNEAFFGQGTRLTVV.

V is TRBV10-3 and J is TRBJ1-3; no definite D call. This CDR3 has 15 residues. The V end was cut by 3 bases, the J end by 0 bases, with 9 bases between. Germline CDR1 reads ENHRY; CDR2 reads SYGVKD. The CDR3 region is CAISDPTLSGNTIYF. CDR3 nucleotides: TGTGCCATCAGTGACCCGACACTCTCTGGAAACACCATATATTTT.

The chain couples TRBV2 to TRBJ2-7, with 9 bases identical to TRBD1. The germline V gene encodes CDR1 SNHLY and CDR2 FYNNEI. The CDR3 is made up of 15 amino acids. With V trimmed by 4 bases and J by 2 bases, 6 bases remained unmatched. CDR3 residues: CASSGEGQGPYEQYF. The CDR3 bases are TGTGCCAGCAGTGGGGAGGGACAGGGTCCCTACGAGCAGTACTTC.

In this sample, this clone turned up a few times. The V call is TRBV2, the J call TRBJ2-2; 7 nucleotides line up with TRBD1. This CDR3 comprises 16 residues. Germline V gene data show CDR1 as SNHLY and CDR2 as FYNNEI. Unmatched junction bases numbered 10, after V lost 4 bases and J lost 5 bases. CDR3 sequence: CASSGGQAGGTGELFF. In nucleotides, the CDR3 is TGTGCCAGCAGTGGAGGACAGGCTGGTGGGACCGGGGAGCTGTTTTTT. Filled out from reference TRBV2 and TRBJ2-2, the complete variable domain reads EPEVTQTPSHQVTQMGQEVILRCVPISNHLYFYWYRQILGQKVEFLVSFYNNEISEKSEIFDDQFSVERPDGSNFTLKIRSTKLEDSAMYFCASSGGQAGGTGELFFGEGSRLTVL.

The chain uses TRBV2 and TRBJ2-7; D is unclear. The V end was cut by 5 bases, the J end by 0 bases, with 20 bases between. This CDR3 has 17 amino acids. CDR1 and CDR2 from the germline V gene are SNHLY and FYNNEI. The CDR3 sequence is CASSTTRTPRSSYEQYF. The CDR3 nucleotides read TGTGCCAGCAGTACGACCAGAACACCAAGGAGCTCCTACGAGCAGTACTTC.

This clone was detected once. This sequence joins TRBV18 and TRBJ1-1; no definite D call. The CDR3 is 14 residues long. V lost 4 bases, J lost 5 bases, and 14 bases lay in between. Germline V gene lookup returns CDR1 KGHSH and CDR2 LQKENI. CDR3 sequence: CASSRELQVTEAFF. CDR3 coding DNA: TGTGCCAGCTCACGCGAGCTCCAAGTAACTGAAGCTTTCTTT.

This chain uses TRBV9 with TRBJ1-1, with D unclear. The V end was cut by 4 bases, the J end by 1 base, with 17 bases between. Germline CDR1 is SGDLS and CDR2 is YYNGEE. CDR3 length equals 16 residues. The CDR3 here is CASSPLQQPTNTEAFF. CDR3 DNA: TGTGCCAGCAGCCCTTTACAACAGCCTACGAACACTGAAGCTTTCTTT. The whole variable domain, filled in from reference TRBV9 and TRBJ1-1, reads DSGVTQTPKHLITATGQRVTLRCSPRSGDLSVYWYQQSLDQGLQFLIQYYNGEERAKGNILERFSAQQFPDLHSELNLSSLELGDSALYFCASSPLQQPTNTEAFFGQGTRLTVV.

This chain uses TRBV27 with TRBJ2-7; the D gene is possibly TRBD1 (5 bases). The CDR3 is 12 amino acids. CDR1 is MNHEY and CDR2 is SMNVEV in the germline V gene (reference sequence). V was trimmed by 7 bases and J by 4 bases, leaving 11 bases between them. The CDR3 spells CASTGHSYEQYF. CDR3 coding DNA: TGTGCCAGCACCGGACATTCTTACGAGCAGTACTTC.

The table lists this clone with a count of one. The DNA of the CDR3 is TGTGCCAGCAGCCCTGGACAGGGTTGGACTGAAGCTTTCTTT. Protein product: CASSPGQGWTEAFF. V is TRBV13 and J is TRBJ1-1, with 8 bases lining up with TRBD1. CDR1 is PRHDT, CDR2 FYEKMQ, per germline (reference sequence). V shed 5 bases, J shed 5 bases, and the junction held 7 bases outside the gene matches. This CDR3 comprises 14 residues.

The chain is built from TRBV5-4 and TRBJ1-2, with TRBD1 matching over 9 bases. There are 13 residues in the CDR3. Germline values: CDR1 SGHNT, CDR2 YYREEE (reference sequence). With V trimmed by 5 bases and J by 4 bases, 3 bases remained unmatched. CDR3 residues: CASSRTGVYGYTF. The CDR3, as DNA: TGTGCCAGCAGTAGGACAGGGGTCTATGGCTACACCTTC.

CDR3 DNA: TGTGCCAGCAGCTTAGGCGGTAATGAAAAACTGTTTTTT. Translating gives CASSLGGNEKLFF. The V call is TRBV11-2, the J call TRBJ1-4, with D hard to call. Germline V gene lookup returns CDR1 SGHAT and CDR2 FQNNGV. Trimming cost V 1 base and J 4 bases, with 4 bases left between them. This CDR3 region has 13 residues.

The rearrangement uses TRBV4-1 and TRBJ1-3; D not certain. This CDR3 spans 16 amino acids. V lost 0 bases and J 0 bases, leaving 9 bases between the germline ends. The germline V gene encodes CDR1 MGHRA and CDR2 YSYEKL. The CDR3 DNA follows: TGCGCCAGCAGCCAAGATCCGGTCCTCTCTGGAAACACCATATATTTT. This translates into CASSQDPVLSGNTIYF.

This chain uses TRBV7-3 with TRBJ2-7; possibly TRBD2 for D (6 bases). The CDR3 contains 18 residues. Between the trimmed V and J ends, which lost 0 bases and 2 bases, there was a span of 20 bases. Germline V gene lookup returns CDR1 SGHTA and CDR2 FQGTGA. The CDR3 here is CASSLTGRTDGDPYEQYF. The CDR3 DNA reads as TGTGCCAGCAGCTTAACAGGGAGGACGGATGGGGACCCCTACGAGCAGTACTTC.

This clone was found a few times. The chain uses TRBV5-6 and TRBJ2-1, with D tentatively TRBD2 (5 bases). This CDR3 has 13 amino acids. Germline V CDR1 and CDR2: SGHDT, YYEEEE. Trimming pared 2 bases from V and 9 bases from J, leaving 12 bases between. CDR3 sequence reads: CASSLLDRVEQFF. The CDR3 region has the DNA TGTGCCAGCAGCTTACTAGACCGGGTTGAGCAGTTCTTC.

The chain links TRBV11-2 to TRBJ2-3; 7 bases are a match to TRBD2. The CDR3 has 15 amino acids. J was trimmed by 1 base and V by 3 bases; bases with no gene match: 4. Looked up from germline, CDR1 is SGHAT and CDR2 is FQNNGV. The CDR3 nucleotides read TGTGCCAGCAGCTTGAGCGGGGTCGGCACAGATACGCAGTATTTT. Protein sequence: CASSLSGVGTDTQYF.

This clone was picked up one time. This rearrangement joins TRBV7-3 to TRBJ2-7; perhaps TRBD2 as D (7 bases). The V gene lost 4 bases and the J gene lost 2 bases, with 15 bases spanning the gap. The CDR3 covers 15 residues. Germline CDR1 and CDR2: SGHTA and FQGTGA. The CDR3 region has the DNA TGTGCCAGCAGCTCAAAGGGGGGGACGCCCTACGAGCAGTACTTC. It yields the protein CASSSKGGTPYEQYF.

In nucleotides, the CDR3 is TGCAGCGTTGAACTGGCGGGGGGCCTCCAAGAGACCCAGTACTTC. Amino acids: CSVELAGGLQETQYF. The V gene is TRBV29-1, the J gene TRBJ2-5; the match to TRBD2 covers 8 bases. Germline V CDR1 and CDR2: SQVTM, ANQGSEA. V shed 2 bases and J 1 base; nucleotides not matched to a gene: 6. This CDR3 contains 15 residues.

For the CDR3, the DNA is TGTGCCACCAGCAGAGATAGCCAGGGGAACGAGCAGTACTTC. Translating gives CATSRDSQGNEQYF. The V call is TRBV15, the J call TRBJ2-7; D is perhaps TRBD1 (6 bases). The germline V gene encodes CDR1 LNHNV and CDR2 YYDKDF (reference sequence). The ends were cut back, 0 bases at V and 5 bases at J, with 11 bases in the middle. There are 14 residues in the CDR3.

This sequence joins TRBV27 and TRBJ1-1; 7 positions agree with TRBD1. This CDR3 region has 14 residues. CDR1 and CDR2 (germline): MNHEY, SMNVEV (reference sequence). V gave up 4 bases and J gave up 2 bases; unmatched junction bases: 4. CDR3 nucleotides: TGTGCCAGCAGTTCCCGACAGGGCAACACTGAAGCTTTCTTT. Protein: CASSSRQGNTEAFF.

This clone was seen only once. The CDR3 reads CASSLDRGGTGELFF. The CDR3 DNA reads as TGTGCCAGCAGTCTCGACAGGGGTGGCACCGGGGAGCTGTTTTTT. The rearrangement uses TRBV6-1 and TRBJ2-2, with 8 bases fitting TRBD1. With V trimmed by 5 bases and J by 4 bases, 6 bases remained unmatched. Germline assignment: CDR1 MNHNS and CDR2 SASEGT. The CDR3 has 15 residues.

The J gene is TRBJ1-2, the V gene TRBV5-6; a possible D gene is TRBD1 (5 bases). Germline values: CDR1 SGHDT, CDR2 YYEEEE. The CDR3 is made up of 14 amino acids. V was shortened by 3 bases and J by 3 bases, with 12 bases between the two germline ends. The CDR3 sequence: CASSSWGGYYGYTF. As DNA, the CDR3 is TGTGCCAGCAGCTCCTGGGGGGGGTACTATGGCTACACCTTC.

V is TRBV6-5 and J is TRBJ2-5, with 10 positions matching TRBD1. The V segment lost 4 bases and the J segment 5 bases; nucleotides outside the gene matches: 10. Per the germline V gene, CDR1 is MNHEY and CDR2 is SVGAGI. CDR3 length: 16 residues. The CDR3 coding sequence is TGTGCCAGCAGTTTCCATACGACAGGGGGCGGTGAGACCCAGTACTTC. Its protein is CASSFHTTGGGETQYF.